Listed below are T cell receptor beta chains from one sample, sequenced in a study of vaccination and CD4 T cells after COVID-19. MiXCR, run by TCRdb on the PCR reads, gives a single entry per CDR3 protein. This sample carries approximately 9,300 distinct CDR3 sequences, less than 35% of them seen once, and the ten largest clones take approximately 21%. These TCRs' antigens remain unknown. The specimen was CD4+ T cells from blood, cultured in vitro. The receptors were gathered from a human donor in good health. CDR3s include the opening cysteine and the closing phenylalanine or tryptophan. Each record gives: V gene, J gene, CDR3 protein.

TRBV18	TRBJ2-3	CASSPQTDTQYF
TRBV20-1	TRBJ2-7	CSARDRKKSYEQYF
TRBV15	TRBJ1-2	CATSRAGINYGYTF
TRBV10-3	TRBJ2-7	CATQGQGYEQYF
TRBV7-8	TRBJ2-2	CASNGERDGTGELFF
TRBV19	TRBJ1-1	CASSVRFRQPNTEAFF
TRBV30	TRBJ1-1	CAWSHTQGDTEAFF
TRBV6-2/TRBV6-3	TRBJ2-7	CASSYGTSAYEQYF
TRBV6-2/TRBV6-3	TRBJ2-7	CASSFGTVFYEQYF
TRBV12-3/TRBV12-4	TRBJ2-1	CASSLGLAGVSDAAVSSYNEQFF
TRBV20-1	TRBJ2-7	CSARQRVLSYEQYF
TRBV7-3	TRBJ2-6	CASSLEGGQHRSGANVLTF
TRBV6-5	TRBJ2-6	CASSWTTGSSGANVLTF
TRBV7-2	TRBJ2-2	CASSPGFQVGELFF
TRBV7-8	TRBJ2-1	CASSLAGATSSYNEQFF
TRBV5-1	TRBJ2-3	CASTRGVPSTDTQYF
TRBV5-1	TRBJ2-5	CASSLTAETQYF
TRBV29-1	TRBJ1-2	CSARTGGRNGYTF
TRBV19	TRBJ1-3	CATSSGGHSGNTIYF
TRBV6-2/TRBV6-3	TRBJ1-5	CASSYPMDSQPQHF
TRBV24-1	TRBJ1-5	CATTNSNQPQHF
TRBV7-9	TRBJ2-1	CASSLVGVRSYNEQFF
TRBV7-9	TRBJ2-7	CASSLVRTGSSYEQYF
TRBV28	TRBJ2-3	CASSLTGDDTQYF
TRBV20-1	TRBJ1-3	CSASDGDSGNTIYF
TRBV20-1	TRBJ2-7	CSASPGAYEQYF